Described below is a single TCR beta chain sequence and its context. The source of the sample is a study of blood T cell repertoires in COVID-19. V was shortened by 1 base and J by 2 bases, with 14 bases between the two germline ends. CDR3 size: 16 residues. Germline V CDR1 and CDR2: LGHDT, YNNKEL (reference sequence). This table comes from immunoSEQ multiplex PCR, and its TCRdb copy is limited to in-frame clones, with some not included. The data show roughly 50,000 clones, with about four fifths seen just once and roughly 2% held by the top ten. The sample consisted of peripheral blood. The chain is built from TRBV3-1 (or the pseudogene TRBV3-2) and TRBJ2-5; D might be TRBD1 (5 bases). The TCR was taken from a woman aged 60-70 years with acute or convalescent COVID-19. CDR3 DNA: TGTGCCAGCAGCCAAGGGCAGGGAAATCGGCAAGAGACCCAGTACTTC. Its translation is CASSQGQGNRQETQYF.